One sample yielded the 10 T cell receptor beta chains listed below, sequenced in a study of shared clonotypes between healthy human individuals. Assay: immunoSEQ multiplex PCR; the TCRdb copy retains only in-frame clones and omits some. The sample shows 400,000 to 600,000 clones, more than 95% of them seen only once. Sequencing was performed on naive CD4+ T cells sorted from blood. As to subset: CD45RA+ positively selected. The origin of the receptors is a woman in her twenties or thirties in good health.

J is TRBJ2-2 and V is TRBV4-1; D not resolved. The CDR3 extends over 13 amino acids. V lost 0 bases, J lost 5 bases, and 4 bases lay in between. The V gene's germline CDR1 is MGHRA and CDR2 YSYEKL. CDR3 region: CASSQDRTGELFF. In DNA form, the CDR3 reads TGCGCCAGCAGCCAAGATAGGACCGGGGAGCTGTTTTTT.

This rearrangement joins TRBV7-2 to TRBJ2-5; D unresolved. The DNA matches TRBJ2-7 better at its end, which makes the J call doubtful. This CDR3 has 12 amino acids. Germline loops: CDR1 SGHTA, CDR2 FQGNSA. The CDR3 DNA follows: TGTGCCAGCAGCTTTACTATCTACGAGCAGTACTTC. Residues: CASSFTIYEQYF.

The V gene is TRBV6-1, the J gene TRBJ2-7; D is unresolved. Per germline, CDR1 MNHNS and CDR2 SASEGT. V lost 6 bases, J lost 4 bases, and 7 bases lay in between. CDR3 length equals 11 residues. The CDR3: CASRDKYEQYF. CDR3 bases: TGTGCCAGCAGAGATAAATACGAGCAGTACTTC.

V is TRBV19 and J is TRBJ2-5; D not resolved. The V end lost 7 bases, the J end lost 0 bases, and 9 bases lay between the germline ends. Germline V gives CDR1 LNHDA, CDR2 SQIVND (reference sequence). The CDR3 contains 13 residues. Here the CDR3 DNA reads TGTGCCAGTAACAAGGGCAACCAAGAGACCCAGTACTTC. Its protein is CASNKGNQETQYF.

J is TRBJ2-1 and V is TRBV19; 11 bases line up with TRBD2. This CDR3 has 14 residues. CDR1 and CDR2 (germline): LNHDA, SQIVND (reference sequence). V dropped 3 bases and J dropped 5; count of bases not matched to a gene: 0. The CDR3 spells CASSMTSGNNEQFF. CDR3 nucleotide sequence: TGTGCCAGTAGTATGACTAGCGGGAACAATGAGCAGTTCTTC.

This sequence joins TRBV10-2 and TRBJ2-7; D possibly matches TRBD1 or TRBD2 (5 bases each). The CDR3 spans 11 residues. V lost 2 bases and J 12 bases, leaving 11 bases between the germline ends. Germline assignment: CDR1 WSHSY and CDR2 SAAADI. CDR3 DNA sequence: TGCGCCAGCAGTGAGCGGGGCGGGTTGTACTTC. As protein: CASSERGGLYF.

The chain is built from TRBV5-1 and TRBJ2-1, with TRBD2 identical over 14 bases. Trimming removed 0 bases from V and 6 bases from J; junction bases left unmatched: 2. Germline loops: CDR1 SGHRS, CDR2 YFSETQ. The CDR3 covers 16 residues. The CDR3 is CASSLGLAGGINEQFF. The CDR3 DNA is TGCGCCAGCAGCTTGGGACTAGCGGGAGGGATCAATGAGCAGTTCTTC.

The chain links TRBV5-1 to TRBJ1-1; TRBD1 might be the D (5 bases). CDR1 is SGHRS and CDR2 is YFSETQ in the germline V gene. Trimming pared 3 bases from V and 5 bases from J, leaving 14 bases between. The length of the CDR3 is 14 residues. Written as DNA, the CDR3 is TGCGCCAGCAGCTGGGGCGGGGAGAGAACTGAAGCTTTCTTT. Amino acids: CASSWGGERTEAFF.

J is TRBJ2-7 and V is TRBV6-5, with D perhaps matching TRBD1 (6 bases). This CDR3 contains 15 residues. Trimming cost V 4 bases and J 2 bases, with 15 bases left between them. Germline-derived CDR1 and CDR2 are MNHEY and SVGAGI. The CDR3 sequence is CASSSSRTATYEQYF. The CDR3, as DNA: TGTGCCAGCAGTTCGTCACGGACAGCAACCTACGAGCAGTACTTC.

The chain employs TRBV19 and TRBJ1-2, with 7 nucleotides matching TRBD1. CDR1 is LNHDA, CDR2 SQIVND, per germline (reference sequence). Trimming at V came to 2 bases and at J to 6 bases, leaving 6 bases not matched to a gene. The CDR3 is 14 amino acids. CDR3 protein: CASSIYGDSNGYTF. CDR3 sequence (DNA): TGTGCCAGTAGTATATACGGGGACAGCAATGGCTACACCTTC.